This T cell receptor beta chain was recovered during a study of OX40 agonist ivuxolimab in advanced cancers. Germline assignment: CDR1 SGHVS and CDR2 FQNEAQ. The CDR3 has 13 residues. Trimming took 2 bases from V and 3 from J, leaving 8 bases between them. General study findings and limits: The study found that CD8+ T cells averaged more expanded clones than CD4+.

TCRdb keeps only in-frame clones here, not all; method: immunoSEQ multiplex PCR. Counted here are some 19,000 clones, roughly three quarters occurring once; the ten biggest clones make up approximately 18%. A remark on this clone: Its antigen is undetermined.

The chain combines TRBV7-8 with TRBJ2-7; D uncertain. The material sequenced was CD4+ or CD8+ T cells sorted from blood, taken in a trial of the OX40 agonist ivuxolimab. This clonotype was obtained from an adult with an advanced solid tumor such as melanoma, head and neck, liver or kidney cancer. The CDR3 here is CASSLPLNYEQYF. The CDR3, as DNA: TGTGCCAGCAGCTTACCATTGAACTACGAGCAGTACTTC.